This paragraph reports one TCR beta chain. What it binds is unknown. This entry comes from a study of cytomegalovirus exposure and HLA in healthy donors. Regarding the study as a whole: In a later analysis, productive TCRs from donors in an Asian-associated ancestry cluster reportedly carried fewer N-insertions than the cohort mean. Most of the TCR beta V segments (in an earlier analysis) were productive either about 87% or about 30% of the time.

Both 60 Vbeta primers and 13 Jbeta primers went into the PCR. Assay used: immunoSEQ multiplex PCR; TCRdb lists only in-frame clones, some missing. The table shows 110,000 to 150,000 clones, with 65% to 80% occurring only once. Trimming removed 6 bases from V and 5 bases from J, with 16 bases in between. The CDR3 is made up of 15 amino acids. Germline CDR1 SNHLY, CDR2 FYNNEI. The source of this sequence is a woman aged 40 to 50 in good health and CMV-seronegative. The specimen was PBMCs. V usage is TRBV2 and J usage is TRBJ2-2; the D gene is possibly TRBD1 (6 bases). CDR3 nucleotides: TGTGCCAGCAGCGAACAGGGAATTGGAACCGGGGAGCTGTTTTTT. As protein: CASSEQGIGTGELFF.